Listed below are T cell receptor beta chains from one sample, sequenced in a study of blood T cell repertoires in COVID-19. The table came from immunoSEQ multiplex PCR; TCRdb's copy has only in-frame clones and leaves some out. The repertoire holds around 13,000 clones, with around 90% as singletons. Sequenced sample: peripheral blood. The receptors derive from a human donor in a cohort sampled during active COVID-19. Both conserved end residues are part of each CDR3. The order of the fields is D gene, J gene, clone size, CDR3 length, V gene, CDR3 protein, CDR3 DNA. A D gene is named only where the DNA matches it firmly. Rows give clone size only sometimes, using once, few, many, or a class for an expanded clone.

D gene: TRBD2
J gene: TRBJ2-2
clone size: once
CDR3 length: 16
V gene: TRBV7-6
CDR3 protein: CASSLEKREATGELFF
CDR3 DNA: TGTGCCAGCAGCTTAGAAAAGCGGGAGGCCACCGGGGAGCTGTTTTTT

D gene: .
J gene: TRBJ1-3
clone size: .
CDR3 length: 19
V gene: TRBV3-1/TRBV3-2
CDR3 protein: CASSQDHPADSSIGNTIYF
CDR3 DNA: TGTGCCAGCAGCCAAGATCACCCCGCGGACTCCTCTATAGGAAACACCATATATTTT

D gene: .
J gene: TRBJ2-7
clone size: .
CDR3 length: 14
V gene: TRBV11-2
CDR3 protein: CASGTASLAYEQYF
CDR3 DNA: TGTGCCAGCGGTACGGCCTCTCTAGCTTACGAGCAGTACTTC

D gene: .
J gene: TRBJ1-1
clone size: .
CDR3 length: 15
V gene: TRBV5-1
CDR3 protein: CASSSTQGRDTEAFF
CDR3 DNA: TGCGCCAGCAGCTCGACACAGGGAAGGGACACTGAAGCTTTCTTT

D gene: .
J gene: TRBJ2-5
clone size: .
CDR3 length: 16
V gene: TRBV7-9
CDR3 protein: CASNLMGQTYQETQYF
CDR3 DNA: TGTGCCAGCAACCTTATGGGACAAACGTACCAAGAGACCCAGTACTTC

D gene: TRBD1
J gene: TRBJ1-5
clone size: .
CDR3 length: 13
V gene: TRBV15
CDR3 protein: CATSTGGNQPQHF
CDR3 DNA: TGTGCCACCTCGACAGGGGGCAATCAGCCCCAGCATTTT

D gene: .
J gene: TRBJ1-1
clone size: once
CDR3 length: 14
V gene: TRBV3-1/TRBV3-2
CDR3 protein: CASRHGGGNTEAFF
CDR3 DNA: TGTGCCAGCAGACACGGGGGGGGGAACACTGAAGCTTTCTTT

D gene: .
J gene: TRBJ1-6
clone size: .
CDR3 length: 16
V gene: TRBV4-1
CDR3 protein: CASSPARTEIDSPLHF
CDR3 DNA: TGCGCCAGCAGCCCCGCGAGGACAGAAATAGATTCACCCCTCCACTTT

D gene: TRBD2
J gene: TRBJ2-1
clone size: .
CDR3 length: 15
V gene: TRBV6-6
CDR3 protein: CASNALAGERNEQFF
CDR3 DNA: TGTGCCAGCAACGCGCTAGCGGGAGAGAGGAATGAGCAGTTCTTC

D gene: TRBD1
J gene: TRBJ1-3
clone size: .
CDR3 length: 14
V gene: TRBV3-1/TRBV3-2
CDR3 protein: CASSQRDSGNTIYF
CDR3 DNA: TGTGCCAGCAGCCAGCGGGACAGTGGAAACACCATATATTTT

D gene: TRBD1
J gene: TRBJ2-1
clone size: .
CDR3 length: 16
V gene: TRBV28
CDR3 protein: CASSPTPGQVYNEQFF
CDR3 DNA: TGTGCCAGCAGTCCAACCCCGGGACAGGTTTACAATGAGCAGTTCTTC

D gene: TRBD1
J gene: TRBJ2-6
clone size: few
CDR3 length: 20
V gene: TRBV7-3
CDR3 protein: CASSLTLIGTGVSGANVLTF
CDR3 DNA: TGTGCCAGCAGCTTAACGTTAATCGGGACAGGGGTCTCTGGGGCCAACGTCCTGACTTTC

D gene: .
J gene: TRBJ1-3
clone size: once
CDR3 length: 18
V gene: TRBV5-1
CDR3 protein: CASSLGPGVFSSGNTIYF
CDR3 DNA: TGCGCCAGCAGCTTGGGACCAGGGGTCTTCAGCTCTGGAAACACCATATATTTT

D gene: TRBD2
J gene: TRBJ2-5
clone size: .
CDR3 length: 14
V gene: TRBV4-2
CDR3 protein: CASSASGRIETQYF
CDR3 DNA: TGTGCCAGCAGCGCTAGCGGGAGGATAGAGACCCAGTACTTC

D gene: TRBD1
J gene: TRBJ1-5
clone size: once
CDR3 length: 14
V gene: TRBV4-1
CDR3 protein: CASSEQGSGQPQHF
CDR3 DNA: TGCGCCAGCAGCGAACAGGGGTCGGGTCAGCCCCAGCATTTT

D gene: TRBD1
J gene: TRBJ1-1
clone size: .
CDR3 length: 17
V gene: TRBV24-1
CDR3 protein: CATSDSGQGARVAEAFF
CDR3 DNA: TGTGCCACCAGTGATTCGGGACAGGGAGCCAGGGTCGCTGAAGCTTTCTTT

D gene: TRBD1
J gene: TRBJ2-1
clone size: .
CDR3 length: 16
V gene: TRBV30
CDR3 protein: CAWSFPNRGLVDEQFF
CDR3 DNA: TGTGCCTGGAGTTTCCCTAACAGGGGGTTGGTCGATGAGCAGTTCTTC

D gene: .
J gene: TRBJ1-2
clone size: .
CDR3 length: 14
V gene: TRBV10-1
CDR3 protein: CASSESRGGYGYTF
CDR3 DNA: TGCGCCAGCAGTGAGTCTAGGGGAGGCTATGGCTACACCTTC

D gene: TRBD2
J gene: TRBJ2-1
clone size: .
CDR3 length: 18
V gene: TRBV29-1
CDR3 protein: CSVIFGTSGSLDYNEQFF
CDR3 DNA: TGCAGCGTTATCTTCGGGACTAGCGGGAGTTTGGACTACAATGAGCAGTTCTTC

D gene: TRBD2
J gene: TRBJ2-3
clone size: few
CDR3 length: 14
V gene: TRBV7-9
CDR3 protein: CASSKSGGTDTQYF
CDR3 DNA: TGTGCCAGCAGCAAAAGCGGGGGGACAGATACGCAGTATTTT

D gene: TRBD2
J gene: TRBJ2-3
clone size: .
CDR3 length: 15
V gene: TRBV9
CDR3 protein: CARGGRGPGTDTQYF
CDR3 DNA: TGTGCCCGCGGGGGGCGGGGGCCGGGCACAGATACGCAGTATTTT

D gene: .
J gene: TRBJ2-2
clone size: few
CDR3 length: 15
V gene: TRBV4-2
CDR3 protein: CASSPPLDPAGELFF
CDR3 DNA: TGTGCCAGCAGCCCCCCGCTAGATCCGGCCGGGGAGCTGTTTTTT

D gene: TRBD2
J gene: TRBJ2-5
clone size: .
CDR3 length: 18
V gene: TRBV5-1
CDR3 protein: CASSPISGTSGSPKTQYF
CDR3 DNA: TGCGCCAGCAGCCCGATTTCCGGGACTAGCGGGAGTCCAAAGACCCAGTACTTC

D gene: TRBD1
J gene: TRBJ2-2
clone size: .
CDR3 length: 13
V gene: TRBV5-1
CDR3 protein: CASSSTGPGELFF
CDR3 DNA: TGCGCCAGCAGCTCGACAGGGCCCGGGGAGCTGTTTTTT